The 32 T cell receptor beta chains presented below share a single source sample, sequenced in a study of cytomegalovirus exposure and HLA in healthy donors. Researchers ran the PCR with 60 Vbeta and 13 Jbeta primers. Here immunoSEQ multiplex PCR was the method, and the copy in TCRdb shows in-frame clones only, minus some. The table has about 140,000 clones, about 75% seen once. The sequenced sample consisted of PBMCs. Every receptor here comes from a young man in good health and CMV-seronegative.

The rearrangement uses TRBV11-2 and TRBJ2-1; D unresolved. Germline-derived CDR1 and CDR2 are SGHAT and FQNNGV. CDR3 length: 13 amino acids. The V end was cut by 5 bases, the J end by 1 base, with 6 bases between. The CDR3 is CASSPGSYNEQFF. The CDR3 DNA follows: TGTGCCAGCAGCCCCGGTTCCTACAATGAGCAGTTCTTC.

The CDR3 sequence: CASSLGQGSPTNEKLFF. In DNA, the CDR3 is TGTGCCAGCAGCTTAGGACAGGGGAGTCCAACTAATGAAAAACTGTTTTTT. The chain recombines TRBV5-8 with TRBJ1-4; 9 bases agree with TRBD1. From germline, CDR1 is SGHTS and CDR2 YDEGEE. CDR3 size: 17 residues. The trim removed 2 bases at V and 0 bases at J, leaving 5 bases unmatched.

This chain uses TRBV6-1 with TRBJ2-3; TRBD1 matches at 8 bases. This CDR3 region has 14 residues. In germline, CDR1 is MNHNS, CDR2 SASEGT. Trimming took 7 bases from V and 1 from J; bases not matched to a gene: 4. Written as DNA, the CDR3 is TGTGCCAGCACCAAGGACAGGGGCACAGATACGCAGTATTTT. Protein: CASTKDRGTDTQYF.

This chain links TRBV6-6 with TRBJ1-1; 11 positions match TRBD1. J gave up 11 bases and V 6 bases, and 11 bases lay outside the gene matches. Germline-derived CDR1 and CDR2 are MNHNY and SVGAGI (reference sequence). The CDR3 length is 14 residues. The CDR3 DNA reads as TGTGCCAGCAGCCCAGGGGGACAGGGGGTAACGGCTTTCTTT. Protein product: CASSPGGQGVTAFF.

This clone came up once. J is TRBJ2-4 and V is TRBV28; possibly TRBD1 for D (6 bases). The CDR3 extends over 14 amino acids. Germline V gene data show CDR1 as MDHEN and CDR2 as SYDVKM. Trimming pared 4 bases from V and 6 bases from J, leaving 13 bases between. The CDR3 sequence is CASSSRDIPNIQYF. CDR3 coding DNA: TGTGCCAGCAGTTCCCGGGACATACCAAACATTCAGTACTTC.

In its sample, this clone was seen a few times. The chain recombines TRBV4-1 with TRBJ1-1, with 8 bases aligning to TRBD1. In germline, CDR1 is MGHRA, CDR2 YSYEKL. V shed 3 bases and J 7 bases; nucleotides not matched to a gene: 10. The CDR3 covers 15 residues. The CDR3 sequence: CASSHEGTGMGEAFF. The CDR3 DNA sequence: TGCGCCAGCAGCCACGAAGGGACAGGAATGGGTGAAGCTTTCTTT.

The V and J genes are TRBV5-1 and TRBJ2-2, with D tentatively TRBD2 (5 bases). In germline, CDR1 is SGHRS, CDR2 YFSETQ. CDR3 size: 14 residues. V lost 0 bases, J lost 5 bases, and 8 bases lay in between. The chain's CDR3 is CASSLGQRTGELFF. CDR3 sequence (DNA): TGCGCCAGCAGCTTGGGGCAGCGGACCGGGGAGCTGTTTTTT.

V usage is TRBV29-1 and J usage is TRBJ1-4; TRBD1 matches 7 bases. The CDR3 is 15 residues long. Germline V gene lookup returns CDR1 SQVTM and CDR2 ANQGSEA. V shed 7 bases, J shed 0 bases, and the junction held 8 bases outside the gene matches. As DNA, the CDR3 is TGCAGCGGCCGGGACAGCGATGCAACTAATGAAAAACTGTTTTTT. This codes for CSGRDSDATNEKLFF.

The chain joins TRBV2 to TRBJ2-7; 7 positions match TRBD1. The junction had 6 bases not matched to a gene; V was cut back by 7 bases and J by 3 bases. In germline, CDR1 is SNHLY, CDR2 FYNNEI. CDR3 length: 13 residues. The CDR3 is CASNRDSYYEQYF. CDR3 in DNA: TGTGCCAGCAACCGGGACAGTTACTACGAGCAGTACTTC. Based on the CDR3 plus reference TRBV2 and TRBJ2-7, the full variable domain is EPEVTQTPSHQVTQMGQEVILRCVPISNHLYFYWYRQILGQKVEFLVSFYNNEISEKSEIFDDQFSVERPDGSNFTLKIRSTKLEDSAMYFCASNRDSYYEQYFGPGTRLTVT.

The CDR3 here is CASTTDRINEQYF. CDR3 sequence (DNA): TGCGCCAGCACCACCGACAGGATCAACGAGCAGTACTTC. The chain uses TRBV5-1 and TRBJ2-7; a weak D match, TRBD1 (6 bases). This CDR3 comprises 13 residues. Trimming cost V 6 bases and J 5 bases, with 15 bases left between them. Germline V gene data show CDR1 as SGHRS and CDR2 as YFSETQ.

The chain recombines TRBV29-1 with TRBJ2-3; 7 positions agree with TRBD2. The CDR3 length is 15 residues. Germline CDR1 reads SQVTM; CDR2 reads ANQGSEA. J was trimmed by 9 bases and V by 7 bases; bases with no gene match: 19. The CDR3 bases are TGCAGCGCTCCGCGCGGGAGAGGCGGTCTGATGACGCAGTATTTT. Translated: CSAPRGRGGLMTQYF.

The DNA for the CDR3 is TGTGCCAGCAGCTTCGACAGGGGCCCCTCTGGCTACACCTTC. Translating it yields CASSFDRGPSGYTF. The rearrangement links TRBV5-4 to TRBJ1-2; 8 nucleotides align to TRBD1. Trimming removed 2 bases from V and 7 bases from J; junction bases left unmatched: 7. The CDR3 has 14 residues. Per the germline V gene, CDR1 is SGHNT and CDR2 is YYREEE (reference sequence).

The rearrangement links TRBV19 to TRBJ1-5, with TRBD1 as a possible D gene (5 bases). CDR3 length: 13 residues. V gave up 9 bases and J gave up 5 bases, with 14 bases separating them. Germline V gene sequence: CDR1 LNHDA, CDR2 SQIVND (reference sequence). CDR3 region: CASGGLADQPQHF. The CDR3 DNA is TGTGCCAGCGGGGGACTCGCGGATCAGCCCCAGCATTTT.

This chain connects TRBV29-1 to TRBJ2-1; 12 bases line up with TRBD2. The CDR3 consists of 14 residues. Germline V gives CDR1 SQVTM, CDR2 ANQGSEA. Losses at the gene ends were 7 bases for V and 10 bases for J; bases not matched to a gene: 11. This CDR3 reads CSAIQRLAGVEQFF. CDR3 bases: TGCAGCGCCATACAACGACTAGCGGGAGTCGAGCAGTTCTTC.

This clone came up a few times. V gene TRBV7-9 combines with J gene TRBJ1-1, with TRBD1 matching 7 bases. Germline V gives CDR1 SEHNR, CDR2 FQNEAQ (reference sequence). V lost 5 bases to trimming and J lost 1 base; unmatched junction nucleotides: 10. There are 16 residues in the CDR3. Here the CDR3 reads CASSPTGMLSNTEAFF. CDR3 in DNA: TGTGCCAGCAGCCCGACAGGGATGTTATCGAACACTGAAGCTTTCTTT.

CDR3 loop: CASSLEAGMGNTIYF. The CDR3 region has the DNA TGTGCCAGCAGCTTAGAAGCCGGGATGGGAAACACCATATATTTT. The genes are TRBV7-3 and TRBJ1-3, with D unclear. Germline V CDR1 and CDR2: SGHTA, FQGTGA. This CDR3 region has 15 residues. Trimming took 2 bases from V and 4 from J, leaving 12 bases between them.

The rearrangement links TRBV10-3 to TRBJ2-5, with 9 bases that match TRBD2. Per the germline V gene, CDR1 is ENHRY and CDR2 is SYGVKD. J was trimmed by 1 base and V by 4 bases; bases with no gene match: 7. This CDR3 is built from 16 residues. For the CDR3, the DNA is TGTGCCATCAGTGTCGGGGCTAGCGGGGTCCAAGAGACCCAGTACTTC. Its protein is CAISVGASGVQETQYF.

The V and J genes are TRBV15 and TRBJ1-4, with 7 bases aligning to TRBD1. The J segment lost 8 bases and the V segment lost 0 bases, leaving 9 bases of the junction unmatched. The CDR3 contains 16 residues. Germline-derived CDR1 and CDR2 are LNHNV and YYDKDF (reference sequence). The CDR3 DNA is TGTGCCACCAGCAGAGATCTAGGAGGGGGCGCCGAAAAACTGTTTTTT. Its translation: CATSRDLGGGAEKLFF.

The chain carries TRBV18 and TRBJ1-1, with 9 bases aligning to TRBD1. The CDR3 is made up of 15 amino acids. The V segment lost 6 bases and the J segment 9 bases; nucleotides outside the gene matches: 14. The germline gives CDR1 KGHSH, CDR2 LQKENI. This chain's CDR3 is CASSPGTGNQEKAFF. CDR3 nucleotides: TGTGCCAGCTCTCCCGGGACAGGGAATCAGGAAAAAGCTTTCTTT.

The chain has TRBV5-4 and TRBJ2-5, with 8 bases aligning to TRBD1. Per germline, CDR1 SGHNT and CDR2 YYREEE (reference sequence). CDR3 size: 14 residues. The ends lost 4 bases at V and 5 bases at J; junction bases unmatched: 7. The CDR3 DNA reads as TGTGCCAGCAGCCGTGACAGGGGTCGGGAGACCCAGTACTTC. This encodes CASSRDRGRETQYF.

The CDR3 sequence: CASSLITSGAGELFF. In DNA, the CDR3 is TGCGCCAGCAGCTTAATAACTAGCGGGGCCGGGGAGCTGTTTTTT. The chain combines TRBV5-1 with TRBJ2-2, with TRBD2 matching over 10 bases. The CDR3 runs 15 residues. Germline V gene data show CDR1 as SGHRS and CDR2 as YFSETQ. The trim removed 2 bases at V and 6 bases at J, leaving 4 bases unmatched.

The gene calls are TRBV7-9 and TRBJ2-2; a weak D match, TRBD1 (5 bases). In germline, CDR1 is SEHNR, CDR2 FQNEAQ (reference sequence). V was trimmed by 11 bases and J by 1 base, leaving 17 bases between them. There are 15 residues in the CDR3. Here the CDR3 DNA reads TGTGCCGGAAAAAATCTAGACAGGAACACCGGGGAGCTGTTTTTT. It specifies CAGKNLDRNTGELFF.

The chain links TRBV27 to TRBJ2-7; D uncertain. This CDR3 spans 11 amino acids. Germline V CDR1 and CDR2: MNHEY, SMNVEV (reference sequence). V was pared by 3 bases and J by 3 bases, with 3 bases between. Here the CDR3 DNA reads TGTGCCAGCAGTTTCATCTACGAGCAGTACTTC. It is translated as CASSFIYEQYF.

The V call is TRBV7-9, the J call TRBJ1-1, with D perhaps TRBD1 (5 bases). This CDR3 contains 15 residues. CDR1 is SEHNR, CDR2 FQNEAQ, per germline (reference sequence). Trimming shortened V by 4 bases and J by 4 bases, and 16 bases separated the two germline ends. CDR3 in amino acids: CASSYRQLSFTEAFF. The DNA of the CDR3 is TGTGCCAGCAGCTACCGACAGCTAAGCTTCACTGAAGCTTTCTTT.

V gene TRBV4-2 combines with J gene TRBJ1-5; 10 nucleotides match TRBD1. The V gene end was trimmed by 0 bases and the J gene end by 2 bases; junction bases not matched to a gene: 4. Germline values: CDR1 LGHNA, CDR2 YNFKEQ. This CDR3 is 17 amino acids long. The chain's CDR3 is CASSQDDGTGGNQPQHF. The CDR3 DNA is TGTGCCAGCAGCCAAGATGATGGGACAGGGGGCAATCAGCCCCAGCATTTT.

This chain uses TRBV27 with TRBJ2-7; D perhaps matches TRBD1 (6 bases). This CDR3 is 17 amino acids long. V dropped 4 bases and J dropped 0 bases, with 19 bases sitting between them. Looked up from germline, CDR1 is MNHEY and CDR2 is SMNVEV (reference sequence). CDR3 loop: CASSSIGTSGVSYEQYF. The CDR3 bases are TGTGCCAGCAGTTCTATCGGGACAAGTGGGGTCTCCTACGAGCAGTACTTC.

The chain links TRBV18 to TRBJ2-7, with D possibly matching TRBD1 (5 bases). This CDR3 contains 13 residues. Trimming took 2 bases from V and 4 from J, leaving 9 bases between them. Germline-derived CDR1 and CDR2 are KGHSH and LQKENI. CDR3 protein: CASSPEGAYEQYF. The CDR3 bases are TGTGCCAGCTCACCAGAAGGGGCATACGAGCAGTACTTC.

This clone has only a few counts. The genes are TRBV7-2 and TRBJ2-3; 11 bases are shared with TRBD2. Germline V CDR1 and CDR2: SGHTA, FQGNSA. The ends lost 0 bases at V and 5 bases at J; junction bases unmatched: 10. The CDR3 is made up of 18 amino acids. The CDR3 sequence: CASSLAGGSGGAVDTQYF. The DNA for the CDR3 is TGTGCCAGCAGCTTAGCAGGGGGTAGCGGGGGGGCAGTAGATACGCAGTATTTT.

The CDR3 region has the DNA TGTGCCAGTAGTATAGATCAACACAGGAGCTCCTACAATGAGCAGTTCTTC. Protein: CASSIDQHRSSYNEQFF. The chain has TRBV19 and TRBJ2-1, with D perhaps matching TRBD1 (5 bases). The germline V gene has CDR1 LNHDA and CDR2 SQIVND (reference sequence). The CDR3 runs to 17 residues. V lost 0 bases to trimming and J lost 0 bases, with 12 bases between them.

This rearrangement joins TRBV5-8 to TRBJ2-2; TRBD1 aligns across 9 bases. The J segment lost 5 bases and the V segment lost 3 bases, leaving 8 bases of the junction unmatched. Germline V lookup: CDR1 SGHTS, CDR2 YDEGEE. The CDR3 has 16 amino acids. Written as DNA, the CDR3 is TGTGCCAGCAGCTATTCGACAGGGGGGAGGACCGGGGAGCTGTTTTTT. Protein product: CASSYSTGGRTGELFF.

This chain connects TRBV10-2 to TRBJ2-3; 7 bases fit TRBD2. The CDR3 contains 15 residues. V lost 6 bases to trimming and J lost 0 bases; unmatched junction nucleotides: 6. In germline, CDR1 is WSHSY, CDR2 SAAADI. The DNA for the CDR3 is TGCGCCAGCAGGCCGGGACTACCAAGCACAGATACGCAGTATTTT. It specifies CASRPGLPSTDTQYF.

CDR3 DNA sequence: TGTGCCAGCAGTTACGAGAGGATCCTCTACGAGCAGTACTTC. Residues: CASSYERILYEQYF. This chain links TRBV6-6 with TRBJ2-7; no clear D. The germline gives CDR1 MNHNY, CDR2 SVGAGI (reference sequence). The CDR3 loop spans 14 amino acids. V was trimmed by 2 bases and J by 3 bases, leaving 11 bases between them.